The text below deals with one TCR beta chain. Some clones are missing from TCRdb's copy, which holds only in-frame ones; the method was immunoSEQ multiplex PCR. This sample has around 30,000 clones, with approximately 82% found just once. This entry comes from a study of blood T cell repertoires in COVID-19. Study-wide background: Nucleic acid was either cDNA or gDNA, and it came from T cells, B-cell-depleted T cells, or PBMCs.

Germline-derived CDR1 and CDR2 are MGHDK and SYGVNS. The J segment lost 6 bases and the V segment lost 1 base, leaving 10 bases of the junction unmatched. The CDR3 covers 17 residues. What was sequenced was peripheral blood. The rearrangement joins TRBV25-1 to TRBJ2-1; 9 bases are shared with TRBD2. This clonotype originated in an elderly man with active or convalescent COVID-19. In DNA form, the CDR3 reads TGTGCCAGCAGTGAATCCCATTTAGCGGGAGTAGGCAATGAGCAGTTCTTC. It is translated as CASSESHLAGVGNEQFF.